This TCR beta chain derives from a study of T cells after yellow fever vaccination. TCRdb re-analysed the 5' RACE reads in MiXCR, keeping a single row per CDR3 protein. The sample includes about 300,000 distinct CDR3 sequences, 6.8% seen only once; the top ten take roughly a sixth. The ends were cut back, 7 bases at V and 1 base at J, with 14 bases in the middle. The CDR3 has 15 amino acids. There are many counts of this clonotype. The sequenced sample was PBMCs, obtained roughly 46 days after the first yellow fever vaccination. The TCR originated in a man between 18 and 35 years old who received the YFV17D yellow fever vaccine. V and J are TRBV12-3 or TRBV12-4 and TRBJ2-1; the D is unclear. In DNA form, the CDR3 reads TGTGCCAGCACCCCCCGAAGTGGGTCCTACAATGAGCAGTTCTTC. Its translation: CASTPRSGSYNEQFF.